This T cell receptor (beta chain) is drawn from a study of regulatory T cells in long-lasting Graves disease. CDR3-region Arm-PCR and iRepertoire HTBI primers produced the TCR beta libraries. TCRdb recomputed calls from the multiplex PCR reads with MiXCR, one row per CDR3 protein. The table has about 460,000 distinct CDR3 sequences, roughly 22% seen once. Specified time point: persistent/refractory GD, antithyroid drugs over 5 years with positive TRAb. From PBMCs, RNA was extracted and then used to make the TCR library. It was by American Thyroid Association guidelines that Graves' disease was diagnosed. Germline-derived CDR1 and CDR2 are SGHRS and YFSETQ. The V and J ends lost 4 bases and 2 bases respectively, with 15 bases between them. This CDR3 is built from 15 residues.

The sequence came from a female donor with Graves disease. The material sequenced was peripheral blood mononuclear cells (PBMCs), taken when the disease was refractory, from a patient treated with antithyroid drugs. The J gene is TRBJ2-5, the V gene TRBV5-1; weak D call: TRBD2 (6 bases). CDR3 amino acids: CASSSSRDSQETQYF. In DNA, the CDR3 is TGCGCCAGCAGCAGCAGCCGGGACTCGCAAGAGACCCAGTACTTC.